The entry below gives a single TCR beta chain sequence along with its context. TCRdb keeps only in-frame clones here, not all; method: immunoSEQ multiplex PCR. The sample has roughly 100,000 clones, approximately 94% seen once. These data come from a study of technical replicates of blood from a few donors. The J segment lost 1 base and the V segment lost 5 bases, leaving 5 bases of the junction unmatched. Looked up from germline, CDR1 is MNHEY and CDR2 is SMNVEV (reference sequence). This CDR3 is built from 15 residues. The V gene is TRBV27, the J gene TRBJ2-5, with 9 bases aligning to TRBD1. Sequenced sample: T cells isolated from PBMCs. This receptor was identified in a human donor in good health. CDR3 protein: CASSQPGQGQETQYF. Here the CDR3 DNA reads TGTGCCAGCAGTCAGCCGGGACAGGGCCAAGAGACCCAGTACTTC.